Listed here is a single T cell receptor (beta chain). Its antigen remains unknown. The data were taken from a study of cytomegalovirus exposure and HLA in healthy donors. Study information: Earlier sequencing of about 179 million T cells yielded approximately 100 million unique TCR beta sequences.

In the PCR, 60 Vbeta and 13 Jbeta primers were used. Clones were read by immunoSEQ multiplex PCR, and TCRdb kept only the in-frame ones, dropping some. The sample has approximately 120,000 clones, approximately 69% seen once; the top ten hold 3.5% to 4.5%. Study-wide points: Several of the most significant clusters appeared linked to common viral pathogens, based on a later analysis. According to the study, 180 or so TCR beta chains were cytomegalovirus-associated.

The V and J ends lost 1 base and 5 bases respectively, with 11 bases between them. The CDR3 has 15 amino acids. From germline, CDR1 is SGHAT and CDR2 FQNNGV. The V call is TRBV11-2, the J call TRBJ2-2; D gene unclear. The source material was PBMCs. This receptor was taken from a man between 40 and 49 years old in good health and CMV-seropositive. DNA of the CDR3: TGTGCCAGCAGCTTAGGATCCCTCGGTACCGGGGAGCTGTTTTTT. Protein product: CASSLGSLGTGELFF. Full variable domain (outside the CDR3, taken from reference TRBV11-2 and TRBJ2-2): EAGVAQSPRYKIIEKRQSVAFWCNPISGHATLYWYQQILGQGPKLLIQFQNNGVVDDSQLPKDRFSAERLKGVDSTLKIQPAKLEDSAVYLCASSLGSLGTGELFFGEGSRLTVL.